This T cell receptor beta chain is drawn from a study of blood T cell repertoires in COVID-19. The protocol was immunoSEQ multiplex PCR, while the TCRdb copy is restricted to in-frame clones and leaves out a portion. The sample carries approximately 200,000 clones, 70% to 85% recorded once. Per the germline V gene, CDR1 is SGHRS and CDR2 is YFSETQ. Trimming pared 4 bases from V and 3 bases from J, leaving 14 bases between. The CDR3 extends over 15 amino acids. V gene TRBV5-1 combines with J gene TRBJ1-5; possible D gene TRBD1, 5 bases. Sequenced input: peripheral blood. The sequence derives from a woman of 80 years or more with COVID-19, enrolled during active disease. The CDR3 DNA follows: TGCGCCAGCAGCGCCACAAAGGGGAACAATCAGCCCCAGCATTTT. It translates to CASSATKGNNQPQHF.